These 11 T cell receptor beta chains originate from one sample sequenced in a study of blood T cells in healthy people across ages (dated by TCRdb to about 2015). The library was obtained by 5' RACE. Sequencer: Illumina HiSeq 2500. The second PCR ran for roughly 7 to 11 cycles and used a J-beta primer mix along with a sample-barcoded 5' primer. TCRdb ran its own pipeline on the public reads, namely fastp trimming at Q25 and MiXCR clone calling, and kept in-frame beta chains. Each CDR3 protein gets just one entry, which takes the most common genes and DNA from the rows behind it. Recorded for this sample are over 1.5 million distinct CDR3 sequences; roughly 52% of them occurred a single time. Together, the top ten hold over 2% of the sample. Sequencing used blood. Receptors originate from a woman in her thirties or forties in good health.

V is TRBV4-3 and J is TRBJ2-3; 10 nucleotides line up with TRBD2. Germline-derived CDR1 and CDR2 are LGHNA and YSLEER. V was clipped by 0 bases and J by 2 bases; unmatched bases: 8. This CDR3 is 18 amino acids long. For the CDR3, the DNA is TGCGCCAGCAGCCAAGAAGGAGAAAGCGGGGGGGTCACAGATACGCAGTATTTT. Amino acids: CASSQEGESGGVTDTQYF.

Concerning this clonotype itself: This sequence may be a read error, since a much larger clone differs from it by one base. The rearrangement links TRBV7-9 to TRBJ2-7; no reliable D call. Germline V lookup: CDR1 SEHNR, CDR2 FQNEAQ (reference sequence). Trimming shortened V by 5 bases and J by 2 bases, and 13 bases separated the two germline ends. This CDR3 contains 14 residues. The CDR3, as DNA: TGTGCCAGCAGCGCGGACGCAGACCCCTACGAGCAGTACTTC. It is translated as CASSADADPYEQYF.

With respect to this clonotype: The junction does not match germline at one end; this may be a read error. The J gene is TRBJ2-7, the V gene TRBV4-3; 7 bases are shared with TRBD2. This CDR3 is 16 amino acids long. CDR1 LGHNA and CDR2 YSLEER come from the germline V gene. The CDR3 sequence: CVSSQERDPYSYEQYF. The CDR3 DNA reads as TGCGTCAGCAGCCAAGAGCGGGACCCTTACTCCTACGAGCAGTACTTC.

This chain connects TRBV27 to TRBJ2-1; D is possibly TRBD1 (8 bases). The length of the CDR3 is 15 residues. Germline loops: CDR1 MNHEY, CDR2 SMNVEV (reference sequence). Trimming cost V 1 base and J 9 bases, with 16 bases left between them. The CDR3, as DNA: TGTGCCAGCAGTTTATGGCTACAGGGGGAGGGTGAGCAGTTCTTC. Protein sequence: CASSLWLQGEGEQFF.

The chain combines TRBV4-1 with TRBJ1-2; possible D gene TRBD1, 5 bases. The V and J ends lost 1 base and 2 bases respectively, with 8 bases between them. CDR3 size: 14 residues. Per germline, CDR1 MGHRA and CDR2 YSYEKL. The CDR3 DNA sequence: TGCGCCAGCAGCCAAGTTCGGGGCAACTATGGCTACACCTTC. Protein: CASSQVRGNYGYTF.

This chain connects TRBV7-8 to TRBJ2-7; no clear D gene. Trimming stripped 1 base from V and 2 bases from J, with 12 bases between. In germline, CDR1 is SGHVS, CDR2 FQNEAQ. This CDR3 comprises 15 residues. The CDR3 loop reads CASSLVSQRPYEQYF. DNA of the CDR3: TGTGCCAGCAGCTTAGTGAGTCAGAGACCCTACGAGCAGTACTTC.

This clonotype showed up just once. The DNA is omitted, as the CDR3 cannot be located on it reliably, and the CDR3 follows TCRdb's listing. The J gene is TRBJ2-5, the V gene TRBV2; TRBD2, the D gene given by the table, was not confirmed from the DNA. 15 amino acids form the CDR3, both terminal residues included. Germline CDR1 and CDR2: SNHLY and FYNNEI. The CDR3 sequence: CASILEAGGGNEQYF.

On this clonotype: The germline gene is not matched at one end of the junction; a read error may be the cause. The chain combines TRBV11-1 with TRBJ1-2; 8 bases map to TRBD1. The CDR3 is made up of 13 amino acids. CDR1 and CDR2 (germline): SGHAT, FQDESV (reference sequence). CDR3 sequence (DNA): TGTGCCGGCAGCCCTCAAGACAGGGGTGGCTACACCTTC. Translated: CAGSPQDRGGYTF.

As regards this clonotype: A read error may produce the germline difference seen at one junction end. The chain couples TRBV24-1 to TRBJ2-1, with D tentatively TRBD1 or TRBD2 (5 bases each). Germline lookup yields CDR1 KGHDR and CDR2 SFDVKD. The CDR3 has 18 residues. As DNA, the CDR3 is TGTGCCACCAGCCCTGGGGGTTTTAGTGTCCTTTTCTACAATGGGCAGTTCTTC. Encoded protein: CATSPGGFSVLFYNGQFF.

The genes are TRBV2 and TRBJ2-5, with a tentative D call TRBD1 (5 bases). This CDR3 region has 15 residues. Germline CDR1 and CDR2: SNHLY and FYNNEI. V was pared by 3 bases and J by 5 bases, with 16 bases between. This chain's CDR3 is CASSDGGHQSETQYF. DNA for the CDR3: TGTGCCAGCAGTGACGGTGGACACCAATCGGAGACCCAGTACTTC. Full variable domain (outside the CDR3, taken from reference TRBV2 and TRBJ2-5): EPEVTQTPSHQVTQMGQEVILRCVPISNHLYFYWYRQILGQKVEFLVSFYNNEISEKSEIFDDQFSVERPDGSNFTLKIRSTKLEDSAMYFCASSDGGHQSETQYFGPGTRLLVL.

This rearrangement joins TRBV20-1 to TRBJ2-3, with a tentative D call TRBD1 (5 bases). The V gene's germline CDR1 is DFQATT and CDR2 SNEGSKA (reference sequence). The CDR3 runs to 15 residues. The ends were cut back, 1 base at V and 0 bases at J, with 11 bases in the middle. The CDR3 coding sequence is TGCAGTGCTAGAGGGGCCAGGGCTAGCACAGATACGCAGTATTTT. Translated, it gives CSARGARASTDTQYF.